This record covers a single T cell receptor (beta chain). Sequencing libraries for TCR beta were prepared with iRepertoire HTBI primers and Arm-PCR of CDR3 regions. From the multiplex PCR reads, TCRdb called clonotypes with MiXCR, one entry per CDR3 protein. The sample lists 520,000 or so distinct CDR3 sequences; more than 10% were seen once. There are 13 residues in the CDR3. V was clipped by 7 bases and J by 7 bases, with 18 bases between them. CDR1 and CDR2 from the germline V gene are SGHRS and YFSETQ. The record originates from a study of regulatory T cells in long-lasting Graves disease. Whole-study context: Graves' cases, newly diagnosed, had used antithyroid drugs under 3 months.

Time point: newly diagnosed GD, antithyroid drugs for less than 3 months. From RNA extracted from PBMCs, the TCR library was made. Separately, the same data were catalogued under a study of T cells in Graves' hyperthyroidism and ophthalmopathy. That study adds: Patients showing uncontrolled infection, other autoimmune disease, pregnancy or lactation were ineligible. The study used the HTBI primer set for a first-round RT-PCR of the TCR CDR3. Ophthalmopathy got predicted by the model a median about 6.7 months before its onset.

The chain joins TRBV5-1 to TRBJ2-7; perhaps TRBD2 as D (6 bases). The input for sequencing was peripheral blood mononuclear cells (PBMCs), taken at new diagnosis, from a patient treated with antithyroid drugs. The source is a woman in her 30s with Graves disease. CDR3 region: CASGTALREEQYF. In DNA, the CDR3 is TGCGCCAGCGGGACTGCCCTCCGGGAGGAGCAGTACTTC.